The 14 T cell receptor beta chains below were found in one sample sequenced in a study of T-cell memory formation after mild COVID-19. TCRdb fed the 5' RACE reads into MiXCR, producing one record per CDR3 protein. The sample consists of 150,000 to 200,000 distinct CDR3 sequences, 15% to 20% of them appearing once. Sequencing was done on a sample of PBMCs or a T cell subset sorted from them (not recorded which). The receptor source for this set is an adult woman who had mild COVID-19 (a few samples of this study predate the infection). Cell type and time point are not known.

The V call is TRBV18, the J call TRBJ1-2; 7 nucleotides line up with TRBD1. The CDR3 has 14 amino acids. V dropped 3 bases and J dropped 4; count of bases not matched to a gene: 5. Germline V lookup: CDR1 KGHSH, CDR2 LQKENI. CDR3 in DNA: TGTGCCAGCTCACCCAAGACAGGGACCTATGGCTACACCTTC. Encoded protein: CASSPKTGTYGYTF.

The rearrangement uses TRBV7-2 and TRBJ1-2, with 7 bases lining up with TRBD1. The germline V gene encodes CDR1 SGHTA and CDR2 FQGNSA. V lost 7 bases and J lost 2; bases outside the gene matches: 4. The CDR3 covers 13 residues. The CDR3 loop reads CASTTTGNYGYTF. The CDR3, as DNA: TGTGCCAGCACCACGACAGGGAACTATGGCTACACCTTC.

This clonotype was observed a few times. The CDR3 spells CASPTGTGRNTGELFF. The CDR3 bases are TGTGCCAGCCCCACGGGGACAGGGAGGAACACCGGGGAGCTGTTTTTT. This sequence joins TRBV18 and TRBJ2-2, with 9 bases aligning to TRBD1. The ends lost 8 bases at V and 1 base at J; junction bases unmatched: 8. CDR1 and CDR2 (germline): KGHSH, LQKENI. The CDR3 has 16 amino acids.

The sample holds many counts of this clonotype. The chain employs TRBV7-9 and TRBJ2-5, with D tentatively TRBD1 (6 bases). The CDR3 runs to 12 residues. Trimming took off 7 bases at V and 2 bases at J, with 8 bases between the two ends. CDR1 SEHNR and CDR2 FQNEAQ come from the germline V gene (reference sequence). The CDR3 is CASTGQQETQYF. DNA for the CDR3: TGTGCCAGCACCGGACAGCAAGAGACCCAGTACTTC.

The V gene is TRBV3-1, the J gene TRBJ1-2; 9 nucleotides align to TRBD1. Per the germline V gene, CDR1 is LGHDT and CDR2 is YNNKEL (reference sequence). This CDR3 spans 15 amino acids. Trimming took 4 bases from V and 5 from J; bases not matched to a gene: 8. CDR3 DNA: TGTGCCAGCAGCCCCCGGGACAGGGTTCGGTATGGCTACACCTTC. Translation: CASSPRDRVRYGYTF.

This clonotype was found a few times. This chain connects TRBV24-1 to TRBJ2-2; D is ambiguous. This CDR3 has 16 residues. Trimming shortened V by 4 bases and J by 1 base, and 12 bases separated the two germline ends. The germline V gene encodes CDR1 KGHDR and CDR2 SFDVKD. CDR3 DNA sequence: TGTGCCACCAGTGACGAAGGACGGTTGAACACCGGGGAGCTGTTTTTT. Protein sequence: CATSDEGRLNTGELFF.

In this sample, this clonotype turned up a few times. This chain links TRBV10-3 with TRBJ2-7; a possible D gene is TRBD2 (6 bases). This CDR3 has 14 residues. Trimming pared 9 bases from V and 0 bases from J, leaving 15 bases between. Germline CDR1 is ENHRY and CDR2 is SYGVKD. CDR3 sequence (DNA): TGTGCCATTTCTCGGGATAGCGGCTCCTACGAGCAGTACTTC. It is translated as CAISRDSGSYEQYF.

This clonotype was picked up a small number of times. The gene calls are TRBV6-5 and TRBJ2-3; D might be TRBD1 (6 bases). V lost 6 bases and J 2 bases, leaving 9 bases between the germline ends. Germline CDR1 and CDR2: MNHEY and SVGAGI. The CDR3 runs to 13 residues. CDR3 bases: TGTGCCAGCAGGGACAGCAACACAGATACGCAGTATTTT. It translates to CASRDSNTDTQYF.

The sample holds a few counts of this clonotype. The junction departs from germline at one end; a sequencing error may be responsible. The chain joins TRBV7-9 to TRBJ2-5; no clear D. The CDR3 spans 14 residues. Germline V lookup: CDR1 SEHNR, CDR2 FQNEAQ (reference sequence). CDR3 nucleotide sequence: TGTGCCAGCAGCCCCAACGTGTACTGGATCCCTGTCCCCTTC. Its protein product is CASSPNVYWIPVPF.

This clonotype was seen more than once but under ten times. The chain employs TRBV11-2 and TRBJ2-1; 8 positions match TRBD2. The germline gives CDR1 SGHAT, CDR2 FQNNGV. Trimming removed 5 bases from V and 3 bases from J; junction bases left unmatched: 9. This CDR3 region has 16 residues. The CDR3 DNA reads TGTGCCAGCAGCCCGTGGGGGACTAGTGGCTACAATGAGCAGTTCTTC. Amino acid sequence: CASSPWGTSGYNEQFF.

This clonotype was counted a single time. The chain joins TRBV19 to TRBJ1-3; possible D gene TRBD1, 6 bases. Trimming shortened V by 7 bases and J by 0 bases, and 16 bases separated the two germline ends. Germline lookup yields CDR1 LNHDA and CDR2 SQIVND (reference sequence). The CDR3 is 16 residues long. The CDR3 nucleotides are TGTGCCAGTACGGACCCACAGGGCTACTCTGGAAACACCATATATTTT. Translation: CASTDPQGYSGNTIYF.

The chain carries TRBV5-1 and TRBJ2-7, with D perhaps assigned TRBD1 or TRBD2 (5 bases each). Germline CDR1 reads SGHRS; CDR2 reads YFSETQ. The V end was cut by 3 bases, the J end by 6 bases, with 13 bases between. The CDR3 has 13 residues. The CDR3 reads CASSYGTPLEQYF. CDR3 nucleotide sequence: TGCGCCAGCAGCTATGGGACGCCCCTCGAGCAGTACTTC.

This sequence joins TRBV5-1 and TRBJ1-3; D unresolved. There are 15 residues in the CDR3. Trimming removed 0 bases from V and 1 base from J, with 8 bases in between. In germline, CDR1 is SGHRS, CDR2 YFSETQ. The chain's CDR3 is CASSLEPASGNTIYF. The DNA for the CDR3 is TGCGCCAGCAGCTTGGAGCCAGCATCTGGAAACACCATATATTTT.

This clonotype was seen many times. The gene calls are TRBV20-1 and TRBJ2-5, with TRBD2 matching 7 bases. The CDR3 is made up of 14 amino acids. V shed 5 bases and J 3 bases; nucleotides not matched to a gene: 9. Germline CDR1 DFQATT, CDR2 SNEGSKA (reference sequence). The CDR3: CSAPVRGWEETQYF. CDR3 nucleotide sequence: TGCAGTGCTCCCGTGCGGGGGTGGGAAGAGACCCAGTACTTC.